The table lists the clone carrying this T cell receptor (beta chain) with a count of one. Its antigen is still unknown. V trimming: 0 bases; J trimming: 1 base; junction bases outside the gene matches: 0. From germline, CDR1 is SGHTA and CDR2 FQGNSA. The CDR3 contains 15 residues. United States facilities provided treatment to all participants with HIV. This sample is drawn from a study of long-term antiretroviral therapy in people with HIV. Overall study findings and caveats: The blood, collected between about 2004 and 2017, was possibly taken under older ART regimens. Repertoires from HIV showed CDR3 length ranges narrower than those of controls.

Sequencing used immunoSEQ v3.0 at survey level. Libraries were prepared by immunoSEQ multiplex PCR; TCRdb keeps only in-frame clonotypes and omits some of them. Of 30,000 to 40,000 clones listed, 65% to 90% are singletons. The sequence was obtained from a man aged 18 to 30 with HIV. Sequencing was performed on unsorted PBMCs, taken 1.5 years after starting antiretroviral therapy. V and J are TRBV7-2 and TRBJ1-5; 7 bases agree with TRBD1. CDR3 nucleotide sequence: TGTGCCAGCAGCTTAGCGGGACAGAGCAATCAGCCCCAGCATTTT. Translation: CASSLAGQSNQPQHF.